This T cell receptor beta chain is from a study of T cells in Graves' hyperthyroidism and ophthalmopathy. TCR beta CDR3 sequences were amplified from RNA transcripts. During a first-round RT-PCR of the TCR CDR3, the HTBI primer set was used. Via MiXCR, TCRdb re-called the multiplex PCR reads, giving one row per CDR3 protein. The data contain hundreds of thousands of distinct CDR3 sequences, over 15% of them singletons. Exclusion criteria comprised uncontrolled infection, other autoimmune disease, pregnancy or lactation. PBMCs stemmed from under 11 ml fresh peripheral blood. In this sample, this clonotype turned up a few times. What it recognizes is unknown. V was pared by 1 base and J by 6 bases, with 7 bases between. The germline V gene encodes CDR1 MGHDK and CDR2 SYGVNS. The CDR3 extends over 13 amino acids. Study results and limitations: Peripheral blood also featured most of the thyroid clonotypes expanded above 0.001. Ophthalmopathy, as predicted by the model, came a median around 6 months after the prediction.

The chain joins TRBV25-1 to TRBJ2-1, with D possibly matching TRBD2 (5 bases). Sequencing was carried out using blood. This TCR derives from a woman aged 18 to 35 with Graves' hyperthyroidism. This CDR3 is CASSELSGNEQFF. The DNA of the CDR3 is TGTGCCAGCAGTGAATTAAGCGGCAATGAGCAGTTCTTC.